This TCR beta chain is from a study of T cells in Graves' hyperthyroidism and ophthalmopathy. Amplification of TCR beta CDR3 regions was performed using RNA transcripts as template. A set of HTBI primers served as the primers for a first-round RT-PCR of the TCR CDR3. Each CDR3 protein gets one entry after TCRdb re-called the multiplex PCR reads with MiXCR. The table lists roughly 580,000 distinct CDR3 sequences, approximately 44% of them singletons, with approximately 8.2% in the top ten. Germline V gene sequence: CDR1 SGHVS, CDR2 FNYEAQ. Trimming removed 5 bases at V and 1 base at J, with 12 bases between. This CDR3 comprises 14 residues.

The rearrangement uses TRBV7-6 and TRBJ2-7; the D gene is possibly TRBD2 (6 bases). The sample was peripheral blood or thyroid tissue (not recorded which). This TCR came from a woman aged 18-29 years with Graves' hyperthyroidism. The CDR3 protein is CASSRGLRSYEQYF. CDR3 nucleotides: TGTGCCAGCAGCCGCGGACTACGATCCTACGAGCAGTACTTC.